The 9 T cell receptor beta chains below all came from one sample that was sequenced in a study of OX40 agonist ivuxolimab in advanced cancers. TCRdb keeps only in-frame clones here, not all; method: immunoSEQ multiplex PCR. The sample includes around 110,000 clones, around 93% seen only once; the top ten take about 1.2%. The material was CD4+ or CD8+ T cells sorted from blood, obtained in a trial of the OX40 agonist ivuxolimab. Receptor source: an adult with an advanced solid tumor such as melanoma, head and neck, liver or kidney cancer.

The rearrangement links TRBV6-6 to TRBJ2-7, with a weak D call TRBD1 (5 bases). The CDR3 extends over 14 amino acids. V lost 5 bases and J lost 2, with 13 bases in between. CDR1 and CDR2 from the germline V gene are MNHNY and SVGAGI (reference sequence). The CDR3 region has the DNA TGTGCCAGCAGTATCGCCTTAGGGGCCTACGAGCAGTACTTC. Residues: CASSIALGAYEQYF.

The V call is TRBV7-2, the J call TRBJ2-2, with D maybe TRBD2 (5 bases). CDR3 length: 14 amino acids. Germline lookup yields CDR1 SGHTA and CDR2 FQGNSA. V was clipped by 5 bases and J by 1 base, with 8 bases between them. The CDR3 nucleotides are TGTGCCAGCAGCCAGGACTTGAACACCGGGGAGCTGTTTTTT. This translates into CASSQDLNTGELFF.

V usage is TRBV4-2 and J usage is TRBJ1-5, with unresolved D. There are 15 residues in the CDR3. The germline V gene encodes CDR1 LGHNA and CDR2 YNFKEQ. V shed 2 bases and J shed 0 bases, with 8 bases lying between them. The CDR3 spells CASSQNDDSNQPQHF. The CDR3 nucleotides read TGTGCCAGCAGCCAAAATGATGATAGCAATCAGCCCCAGCATTTT.

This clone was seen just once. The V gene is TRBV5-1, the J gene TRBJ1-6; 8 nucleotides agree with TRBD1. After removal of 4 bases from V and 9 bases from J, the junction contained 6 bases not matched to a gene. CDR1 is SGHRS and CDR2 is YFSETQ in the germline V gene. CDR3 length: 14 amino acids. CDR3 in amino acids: CASSPGQDGSPLHF. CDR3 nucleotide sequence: TGCGCCAGCAGCCCGGGACAGGACGGTTCACCCCTCCACTTT.

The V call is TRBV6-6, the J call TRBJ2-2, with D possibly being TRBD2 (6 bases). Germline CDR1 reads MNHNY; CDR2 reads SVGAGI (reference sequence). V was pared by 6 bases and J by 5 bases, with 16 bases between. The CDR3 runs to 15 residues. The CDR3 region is CASSTPLRGTGELFF. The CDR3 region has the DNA TGTGCCAGCAGCACCCCGTTACGGGGGACCGGGGAGCTGTTTTTT.

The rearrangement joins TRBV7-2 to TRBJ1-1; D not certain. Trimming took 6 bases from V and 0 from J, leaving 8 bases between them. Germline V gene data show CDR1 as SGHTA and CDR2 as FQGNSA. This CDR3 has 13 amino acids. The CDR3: CASRADMNTEAFF. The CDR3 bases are TGTGCCAGCAGAGCAGACATGAACACTGAAGCTTTCTTT.

The CDR3 sequence: CASSETYGGLAGGQITQYF. The CDR3, as DNA: TGTGCCAGCAGTGAAACCTACGGGGGACTAGCGGGAGGTCAGATTACGCAGTATTTT. This rearrangement joins TRBV6-1 to TRBJ2-3; TRBD2 agrees at 15 bases. Germline V gives CDR1 MNHNS, CDR2 SASEGT. J was trimmed by 8 bases and V by 2 bases; bases with no gene match: 14. The length of the CDR3 is 19 residues.

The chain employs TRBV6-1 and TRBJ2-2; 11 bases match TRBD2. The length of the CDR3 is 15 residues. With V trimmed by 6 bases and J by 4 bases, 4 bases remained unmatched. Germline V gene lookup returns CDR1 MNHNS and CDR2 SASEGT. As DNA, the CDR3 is TGTGCCAGCAGCGCCGGGACTAGCGGCACCGGGGAGCTGTTTTTT. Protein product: CASSAGTSGTGELFF.

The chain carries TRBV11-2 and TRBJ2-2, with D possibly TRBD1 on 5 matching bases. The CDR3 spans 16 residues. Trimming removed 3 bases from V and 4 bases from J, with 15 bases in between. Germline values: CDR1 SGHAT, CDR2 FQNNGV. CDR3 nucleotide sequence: TGTGCCAGCAGCTTCCACGCGGCAGGGTCCACCGGGGAGCTGTTTTTT. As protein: CASSFHAAGSTGELFF.